This entry lists 27 T cell receptor beta chains sequenced from one sample in a study of blood T cell repertoires in COVID-19. Only in-frame clones appear in the TCRdb table, and some are missing; sequencing was by immunoSEQ multiplex PCR. The sample records 300,000 to 350,000 clones, roughly 90% being singletons. The specimen was peripheral blood. The source is an older woman with COVID-19, enrolled during active disease.

The chain has TRBV21-1 and TRBJ1-2; TRBD1, the table's D call, was not compared with the DNA. TRBV21-1 is a pseudogene segment. The CDR3 length is 14 residues. CDR3 in amino acids: CASGQGKANYGYTF. The CDR3 DNA sequence: TGTGCCAGCGGACAGGGAAAGGCTAACTATGGCTACACCTTC.

This chain joins TRBV2 and TRBJ2-3; D remains unclear. The CDR3 loop spans 12 amino acids. CDR1 is SNHLY and CDR2 is FYNNEI in the germline V gene. The V gene lost 10 bases and the J gene lost 3 bases, with 11 bases spanning the gap. CDR3 residues: CATTLLTDTQYF. The CDR3 coding sequence is TGTGCCACCACCTTACTAACAGATACGCAGTATTTT.

The V gene is TRBV2, the J gene TRBJ1-5; D gene uncertain. Germline V gene lookup returns CDR1 SNHLY and CDR2 FYNNEI. V gave up 6 bases and J gave up 4 bases, with 7 bases separating them. The CDR3 extends over 12 amino acids. The CDR3 spells CASRLQNQPQHF. The CDR3 DNA follows: TGTGCCAGCAGACTCCAAAATCAGCCCCAGCATTTT.

This clone occurred once. CDR3 DNA sequence: TGTGCCAGCAGTTACTCGTGGAGACAGACGAACACTGAAGCTTTCTTT. It is translated as CASSYSWRQTNTEAFF. The genes are TRBV6-2 or TRBV6-3 and TRBJ1-1, with D perhaps matching TRBD1 (5 bases). The CDR3 contains 16 residues. V was pared by 0 bases and J by 1 base, with 12 bases between. Germline V lookup: CDR1 MNHEY, CDR2 SVGEGT.

V and J are TRBV19 and TRBJ2-3; 12 bases align to TRBD2. The germline V gene encodes CDR1 LNHDA and CDR2 SQIVND (reference sequence). J lost 5 bases, V lost 4 bases, and 7 bases had no gene match. This CDR3 is built from 16 residues. The CDR3 spells CASSTWTSGAGDTQYF. The CDR3 DNA is TGTGCCAGTAGTACTTGGACTAGCGGGGCTGGAGATACGCAGTATTTT.

The chain couples TRBV4-1 to TRBJ2-7, with D possibly being TRBD1 (8 bases). The CDR3 is made up of 15 amino acids. CDR1 and CDR2 (germline): MGHRA, YSYEKL. Trimming shortened V by 0 bases and J by 3 bases, and 12 bases separated the two germline ends. CDR3 amino acids: CASSQEGGTGYEQYF. CDR3 nucleotides: TGCGCCAGCAGCCAAGAGGGGGGGACAGGCTACGAGCAGTACTTC.

This rearrangement joins TRBV30 to TRBJ1-1; D is undetermined. The CDR3 covers 13 residues. Germline CDR1 is GTSNPN and CDR2 is SVGIG (reference sequence). Trimming stripped 7 bases from V and 0 bases from J, with 12 bases between. The DNA for the CDR3 is TGTGCCTACGCACCGGGGTTGAACACTGAAGCTTTCTTT. This sequence encodes CAYAPGLNTEAFF.

The CDR3 DNA follows: TGTGCCAGCAGCCAAGTTGTTCCCCTCGGGAATTCACCCCTCCACTTT. It yields the protein CASSQVVPLGNSPLHF. The chain has TRBV3-1 (or the pseudogene TRBV3-2) and TRBJ1-6, with D hard to call. CDR1 is LGHDT, CDR2 YNNKEL, per germline (reference sequence). V lost 1 base and J lost 7, with 14 bases in between. This CDR3 is built from 16 residues.

This clone was counted a single time. The chain is built from TRBV4-2 and TRBJ2-7, with D hard to call. The CDR3 consists of 13 residues. From germline, CDR1 is LGHNA and CDR2 YNFKEQ. V was cut by 10 bases and J by 2 bases, with 15 bases left in between. The CDR3 here is CATGPGSAYEQYF. The CDR3, as DNA: TGTGCCACAGGCCCCGGCAGTGCCTACGAGCAGTACTTC.

The sample holds a few counts of this clone. The J gene is TRBJ1-5, the V gene TRBV2; TRBD1 is a possible D gene (6 bases). The CDR3 consists of 15 residues. The germline V and J ends were trimmed by 8 bases and 1 base, with 15 bases remaining between them. The germline CDR1 and CDR2 sequences are SNHLY and FYNNEI. The CDR3 nucleotides read TGTGCCAGCGGGGAGGGGGGAGCGAGCAATCAGCCCCAGCATTTT. Its protein is CASGEGGASNQPQHF.

This clone came up once. This sequence joins TRBV7-9 and TRBJ2-3; TRBD1 matches at 9 bases. The CDR3 has 17 residues. CDR1 SEHNR and CDR2 FQNEAQ come from the germline V gene (reference sequence). V trimming: 3 bases; J trimming: 2 bases; junction bases outside the gene matches: 9. The CDR3 DNA reads as TGTGCCAGCAGCTTGTCCGGGACAGGGTTCTCCACAGATACGCAGTATTTT. This codes for CASSLSGTGFSTDTQYF.

The gene calls are TRBV2 and TRBJ1-4; tentatively, D is TRBD1 (5 bases). This CDR3 comprises 18 residues. Germline V CDR1 and CDR2: SNHLY, FYNNEI. Between the trimmed V and J ends, which lost 0 bases and 8 bases, there was a span of 22 bases. CDR3 protein: CASSEALHWGEGGEKLFF. As DNA, the CDR3 is TGTGCCAGCAGTGAAGCGCTTCATTGGGGGGAGGGAGGAGAAAAACTGTTTTTT. Using reference TRBV2 and TRBJ1-4 for the parts outside the CDR3, the full variable domain is EPEVTQTPSHQVTQMGQEVILRCVPISNHLYFYWYRQILGQKVEFLVSFYNNEISEKSEIFDDQFSVERPDGSNFTLKIRSTKLEDSAMYFCASSEALHWGEGGEKLFFGSGTQLSVL.

The genes are TRBV29-1 and TRBJ1-5; a possible D gene is TRBD1 (6 bases). V was shortened by 6 bases and J by 2 bases, with 17 bases between the two germline ends. The CDR3 spans 15 residues. Germline values: CDR1 SQVTM, CDR2 ANQGSEA. CDR3 sequence reads: CSVLEGGFGNQPQHF. The CDR3 bases are TGCAGCGTGTTGGAAGGGGGTTTTGGCAATCAGCCCCAGCATTTT.

This rearrangement joins TRBV11-2 to TRBJ2-7, with 8 bases matching TRBD2. V was clipped by 5 bases and J by 2 bases; unmatched bases: 11. The length of the CDR3 is 16 residues. Germline V gene lookup returns CDR1 SGHAT and CDR2 FQNNGV. CDR3 amino acids: CASSLLGGGGAYEQYF. CDR3 DNA: TGTGCCAGCAGCCTCCTCGGGGGGGGCGGGGCCTACGAGCAGTACTTC.

The chain employs TRBV9 and TRBJ2-1, with 7 positions matching TRBD2. CDR1 is SGDLS and CDR2 is YYNGEE in the germline V gene. J was trimmed by 7 bases and V by 4 bases; bases with no gene match: 14. The CDR3 covers 16 residues. This CDR3 reads CASSLPGTTSGNEQFF. CDR3 DNA sequence: TGTGCCAGCAGCCTCCCTGGGACTACCTCGGGGAATGAGCAGTTCTTC. Full variable domain (missing parts from reference TRBV9 and TRBJ2-1): DSGVTQTPKHLITATGQRVTLRCSPRSGDLSVYWYQQSLDQGLQFLIQYYNGEERAKGNILERFSAQQFPDLHSELNLSSLELGDSALYFCASSLPGTTSGNEQFFGPGTRLTVL.

This clone was picked up a small number of times. The chain is built from TRBV5-1 and TRBJ2-7; 10 bases map to TRBD1. Unmatched junction bases numbered 4, after V lost 4 bases and J lost 3 bases. CDR3 size: 14 residues. CDR1 and CDR2 (germline): SGHRS, YFSETQ. CDR3 amino acids: CASSRDRGYYEQYF. The CDR3 bases are TGCGCCAGCAGCCGGGACAGGGGTTACTACGAGCAGTACTTC.

The chain employs TRBV5-1 and TRBJ1-3; D may be TRBD1 (5 bases). Germline CDR1 SGHRS, CDR2 YFSETQ. The ends were cut back, 3 bases at V and 0 bases at J, with 16 bases in the middle. The length of the CDR3 is 17 residues. CDR3 sequence reads: CASSSGGAVHSGNTIYF. The CDR3, as DNA: TGCGCCAGCAGCTCGGGTGGGGCGGTGCACTCTGGAAACACCATATATTTT.

Details on this clone: The same CDR3 can be traced to other DNA sequences in this sample. The chain combines TRBV27 with TRBJ1-1, with no clear D. This CDR3 is built from 13 residues. Germline V lookup: CDR1 MNHEY, CDR2 SMNVEV (reference sequence). The ends were cut back, 5 bases at V and 1 base at J, with 8 bases in the middle. The CDR3 sequence is CASSPRGNTEAFF. CDR3 sequence (DNA): TGTGCCAGCAGTCCCCGGGGGAACACTGAAGCTTTCTTT.

The chain combines TRBV12-5 with TRBJ2-7; no clear D gene. Looked up from germline, CDR1 is LGHNT and CDR2 is FRNRAP. The CDR3 covers 13 residues. V was pared by 2 bases and J by 6 bases, with 11 bases between. The CDR3 DNA sequence: TGTGCTAGTGGTTTGCTATCCCTCCCCGAGCAGTACTTC. This codes for CASGLLSLPEQYF.

The rearrangement links TRBV19 to TRBJ2-3; 8 nucleotides agree with TRBD1. Germline CDR1 LNHDA, CDR2 SQIVND (reference sequence). The CDR3 runs to 15 residues. V was pared by 6 bases and J by 6 bases, with 11 bases of the junction left unmatched. For the CDR3, the DNA is TGTGCCAGTAGGCAACCGGGACAGGCACAGGATACGCAGTATTTT. Amino acids: CASRQPGQAQDTQYF.

The CDR3 region is CASSCYRETNYGYTF. CDR3 DNA: TGTGCCAGCAGCTGCTACAGGGAAACTAACTATGGCTACACCTTC. This chain links TRBV12-1 with TRBJ1-2; the table names TRBD1, a call not compared with the DNA. TRBV12-1 constitutes a pseudogene. This CDR3 is built from 15 residues.

V usage is TRBV5-1 and J usage is TRBJ1-6; TRBD1 might be the D (5 bases). V lost 4 bases to trimming and J lost 0 bases, with 17 bases between them. In germline, CDR1 is SGHRS, CDR2 YFSETQ. This CDR3 comprises 18 residues. CDR3 nucleotides: TGCGCCAGCAGCATACTGTCGGGGGGGAGCTCCTATAATTCACCCCTCCACTTT. Encoded protein: CASSILSGGSSYNSPLHF.

This chain connects TRBV5-1 to TRBJ1-2, with TRBD1 matching over 10 bases. The CDR3 covers 17 residues. Looked up from germline, CDR1 is SGHRS and CDR2 is YFSETQ. The trim removed 3 bases at V and 4 bases at J, leaving 12 bases unmatched. The DNA of the CDR3 is TGCGCCAGCAGCTCGACAGGGGGCCGGTCGTACCCCTATGGCTACACCTTC. Translating it yields CASSSTGGRSYPYGYTF.

V and J are TRBV6-4 and TRBJ1-6; TRBD1 agrees at 7 bases. CDR3 size: 14 residues. V gave up 4 bases and J gave up 5 bases; unmatched junction bases: 2. Germline CDR1 is MRHNA and CDR2 is SNTAGT. The CDR3 loop reads CASSAGTDNSPLHF. CDR3 coding DNA: TGTGCCAGCAGTGCCGGGACAGATAATTCACCCCTCCACTTT.

The rearrangement links TRBV4-3 to TRBJ1-5; D call uncertain. The CDR3 has 16 residues. In germline, CDR1 is LGHNA, CDR2 YSLEER. Trimming took 4 bases from V and 6 from J, leaving 19 bases between them. The CDR3 DNA is TGCGCCAGCAGCCCGATGTTTTTGGCAGAGGGTCAGCCCCAGCATTTT. Amino acids: CASSPMFLAEGQPQHF.

This clone was seen only a few times. This chain joins TRBV4-1 and TRBJ1-5, with D possibly TRBD1 on 6 matching bases. The V end was cut by 1 base, the J end by 3 bases, with 13 bases between. This CDR3 comprises 16 residues. Per the germline V gene, CDR1 is MGHRA and CDR2 is YSYEKL. CDR3 residues: CASSQGRGGLNQPQHF. For the CDR3, the DNA is TGCGCCAGCAGCCAAGGGAGGGGGGGCCTCAATCAGCCCCAGCATTTT.

This clone has only one observation. V usage is TRBV3-1 (or the pseudogene TRBV3-2) and J usage is TRBJ2-7; 8 bases line up with TRBD1. Germline trimming cut 8 bases from V and 7 bases from J; bases unmatched to any gene: 7. This CDR3 has 12 amino acids. Germline loops: CDR1 LGHDT, CDR2 YNNKEL (reference sequence). For the CDR3, the DNA is TGTGCCAGCTCCCGGGACAGGAAAGAGCAGTACTTC. This translates into CASSRDRKEQYF.